These 22 T cell receptor beta chains were all obtained from the same sample, sequenced in a study of cytomegalovirus exposure and HLA in healthy donors. PCR was performed using 60 Vbeta and 13 Jbeta primers. Assay: immunoSEQ multiplex PCR; the TCRdb copy retains only in-frame clones and omits some. The sample includes approximately 120,000 clones, more than 65% of them seen just once. Sequenced sample: PBMCs. The receptor set was obtained from a man aged 40-49 years in good health and CMV-seropositive.

This clone is a singleton in its sample. The chain links TRBV7-2 to TRBJ1-2, with 7 bases lining up with TRBD1. CDR1 and CDR2 from the germline V gene are SGHTA and FQGNSA. Losses at the gene ends were 1 base for V and 0 bases for J; bases not matched to a gene: 8. CDR3 length: 17 amino acids. The CDR3 DNA sequence: TGTGCCAGCAGCTTAGATAGGGCAGGGGGAGCTAACTATGGCTACACCTTC. Translating gives CASSLDRAGGANYGYTF.

The gene calls are TRBV6-1 and TRBJ1-1; TRBD1 might be the D (6 bases). Germline V gene lookup returns CDR1 MNHNS and CDR2 SASEGT. The CDR3 totals 14 residues. V shed 5 bases and J shed 4 bases, with 14 bases lying between them. The CDR3 DNA follows: TGTGCCAGCAGTTATTGGGGGCAAGGCACTGAAGCTTTCTTT. Encoded protein: CASSYWGQGTEAFF.

J is TRBJ2-5 and V is TRBV30, with 10 bases aligning to TRBD2. Per germline, CDR1 GTSNPN and CDR2 SVGIG (reference sequence). The CDR3 totals 14 residues. V shed 0 bases, J shed 3 bases, and the junction held 1 base outside the gene matches. CDR3 protein: CAWSVLAGKETQYF. The CDR3 DNA follows: TGTGCCTGGAGTGTACTAGCGGGGAAAGAGACCCAGTACTTC.

V gene TRBV18 combines with J gene TRBJ1-6; D may be TRBD1 (6 bases). The V and J ends lost 3 bases and 9 bases respectively, with 9 bases between them. The CDR3 runs to 13 residues. In germline, CDR1 is KGHSH, CDR2 LQKENI. The CDR3, as DNA: TGTGCCAGCTCACCTGAAGGGGGTTCACCCCTCCACTTT. It translates to CASSPEGGSPLHF.

This chain links TRBV29-1 with TRBJ1-1; 8 bases agree with TRBD1. Germline V gives CDR1 SQVTM, CDR2 ANQGSEA. This CDR3 contains 14 residues. The V and J ends lost 6 bases and 4 bases, in that order; junction bases with no gene match: 10. Here the CDR3 reads CSVLDREGGTEAFF. CDR3 nucleotide sequence: TGCAGCGTACTGGACAGGGAAGGGGGCACTGAAGCTTTCTTT.

The V gene is TRBV19, the J gene TRBJ1-5, with D possibly being TRBD1 (5 bases). V was shortened by 4 bases and J by 7 bases, with 11 bases between the two germline ends. CDR3 length equals 13 residues. Germline CDR1 is LNHDA and CDR2 is SQIVND (reference sequence). This CDR3 reads CASSTQGGQPQHF. The CDR3 DNA reads TGTGCCAGTAGTACCCAGGGCGGACAGCCCCAGCATTTT.

Remarks on this clone: Germline and junction disagree at one end, which may indicate a read error. This chain links TRBV10-3 with TRBJ2-6; TRBD1 agrees at 8 bases. CDR3 length: 17 residues. The germline V gene has CDR1 ENHRY and CDR2 SYGVKD. CDR3 in amino acids: CAISAGTGRAGANGLTF. The CDR3 bases are TGTGCCATCAGTGCCGGGACAGGCCGCGCTGGGGCCAACGGCCTGACTTTC.

The chain has TRBV7-2 and TRBJ2-7; 11 positions match TRBD2. Germline V gene lookup returns CDR1 SGHTA and CDR2 FQGNSA. V was clipped by 4 bases and J by 5 bases; unmatched bases: 10. CDR3 size: 16 residues. The CDR3 nucleotides are TGTGCCAGCAGCTGGGGACTAGCGGAGGTCTTCCACGAGCAGTACTTC. This codes for CASSWGLAEVFHEQYF.

Only a few counts were recorded for this clone. This chain links TRBV6-5 with TRBJ1-5; D call uncertain. Germline V gene data show CDR1 as MNHEY and CDR2 as SVGAGI. The CDR3 has 15 amino acids. V dropped 7 bases and J dropped 0 bases, with 13 bases sitting between them. This chain's CDR3 is CASKVGGYSNQPQHF. The CDR3 bases are TGTGCCAGCAAGGTTGGCGGTTATAGCAATCAGCCCCAGCATTTT.

This clone was seen once. This chain connects TRBV28 to TRBJ1-2; D unresolved. The CDR3 spans 14 residues. Germline-derived CDR1 and CDR2 are MDHEN and SYDVKM. V gave up 3 bases and J gave up 8 bases, with 16 bases separating them. CDR3 DNA: TGTGCCAGCAGTTTCCGACGGGCCGCGGGAGGCTACACCTTC. Translated: CASSFRRAAGGYTF.

This clone turned up a few times. The genes are TRBV15 and TRBJ1-4, with 10 bases aligning to TRBD1. Germline V gene sequence: CDR1 LNHNV, CDR2 YYDKDF (reference sequence). The CDR3 runs 15 residues. With 3 bases clipped from V and 3 bases from J, the junction kept 1 base outside the gene matches. CDR3 coding DNA: TGTGCCACCAGCAGTGGACAGGGGGCTAATGAAAAACTGTTTTTT. Its protein product is CATSSGQGANEKLFF.

The rearrangement joins TRBV7-2 to TRBJ1-6; D is unclear. The germline V gene has CDR1 SGHTA and CDR2 FQGNSA. The CDR3 covers 16 residues. Trimming left V 5 bases short and J 2 bases short, with 13 bases between. The CDR3 sequence is CASSTYRVTYNSPLHF. The DNA for the CDR3 is TGTGCCAGCAGCACCTACCGGGTGACCTATAATTCACCCCTCCACTTT.

The chain couples TRBV18 to TRBJ1-4; possible D gene TRBD1, 6 bases. The CDR3 runs 13 residues. V shed 7 bases and J shed 3 bases, with 9 bases lying between them. CDR1 is KGHSH, CDR2 LQKENI, per germline. CDR3 protein: CASLQGPNEKLFF. The CDR3 DNA reads as TGTGCCAGCTTGCAGGGGCCTAATGAAAAACTGTTTTTT.

The rearrangement joins TRBV7-9 to TRBJ1-2; 8 positions agree with TRBD1. The CDR3 has 15 residues. Germline V gene lookup returns CDR1 SEHNR and CDR2 FQNEAQ (reference sequence). With 5 bases clipped from V and 4 bases from J, the junction kept 9 bases outside the gene matches. The CDR3 DNA follows: TGTGCCAGCAGCAACCAAGGGACAGGCCTCTATGGCTACACCTTC. This codes for CASSNQGTGLYGYTF.

The chain uses TRBV9 and TRBJ2-3; TRBD1 matches at 10 bases. The CDR3 covers 15 residues. V shed 5 bases, J shed 6 bases, and the junction held 9 bases outside the gene matches. In germline, CDR1 is SGDLS, CDR2 YYNGEE. The CDR3 loop is CASRPPGQGTDTQYF. CDR3 DNA sequence: TGTGCCAGCAGACCCCCGGGACAGGGGACTGATACGCAGTATTTT.

The table lists this clone with a count of one. The rearrangement uses TRBV7-8 and TRBJ2-7; no firm D call. This CDR3 has 13 residues. V was trimmed by 1 base and J by 2 bases, leaving 6 bases between them. Germline values: CDR1 SGHVS, CDR2 FQNEAQ. The CDR3 sequence: CASSLGTAYEQYF. The DNA of the CDR3 is TGTGCCAGCAGCTTAGGCACAGCCTACGAGCAGTACTTC.

This clone came up once. The chain carries TRBV5-6 and TRBJ1-2, with 7 bases lining up with TRBD1. V lost 9 bases, J lost 8 bases, and 16 bases stayed unmatched. Germline-derived CDR1 and CDR2 are SGHDT and YYEEEE. The CDR3 length is 14 residues. CDR3 nucleotide sequence: TGTGCCACTAATTACCGACAGGGTTCTTTAGGCTACACCTTC. Amino acid sequence: CATNYRQGSLGYTF.

CDR3 region: CASSPGTGVLYEQYF. In nucleotides, the CDR3 is TGTGCCAGCAGCCCGGGGACAGGTGTTCTTTACGAGCAGTACTTC. The rearrangement uses TRBV7-6 and TRBJ2-7; 8 bases fit TRBD1. CDR3 size: 15 residues. CDR1 is SGHVS and CDR2 is FNYEAQ in the germline V gene. With 5 bases clipped from V and 4 bases from J, the junction kept 10 bases outside the gene matches.

The chain joins TRBV4-3 to TRBJ2-5, with a tentative D call TRBD2 (7 bases). The CDR3 loop spans 16 amino acids. With 5 bases removed from V and 11 bases from J, the gap between germline ends came to 27 bases. Germline CDR1 LGHNA, CDR2 YSLEER. CDR3 in DNA: TGCGCCAGCAGCGTTGGAGGGGGGGCCCAAGTGGGAGAGCAGTACTTC. Encoded protein: CASSVGGGAQVGEQYF.

This clone turned up a few times. This chain uses TRBV15 with TRBJ2-3, with 7 bases fitting TRBD1. The CDR3 consists of 17 residues. Germline V lookup: CDR1 LNHNV, CDR2 YYDKDF (reference sequence). Trimming at V came to 1 base and at J to 1 base, leaving 8 bases not matched to a gene. CDR3 sequence reads: CATSRGVAGTGTDTQYF. The CDR3 DNA reads TGTGCCACCAGCAGAGGAGTGGCCGGGACAGGCACAGATACGCAGTATTTT.

V gene TRBV5-1 combines with J gene TRBJ2-7; the D gene is possibly TRBD2 (6 bases). The CDR3 runs to 14 residues. Between the trimmed V and J ends, which lost 4 bases and 5 bases, there was a span of 16 bases. The germline CDR1 and CDR2 sequences are SGHRS and YFSETQ. The CDR3 nucleotides read TGCGCCAGCAGCATGGGTGGAGGGCGAGACGAGCAGTACTTC. The encoded protein is CASSMGGGRDEQYF. Variable domain in full (rest from reference TRBV5-1 and TRBJ2-7): KAGVTQTPRYLIKTRGQQVTLSCSPISGHRSVSWYQQTPGQGLQFLFEYFSETQRNKGNFPGRFSGRQFSNSRSEMNVSTLELGDSALYLCASSMGGGRDEQYFGPGTRLTVT.

The chain employs TRBV7-2 and TRBJ2-7, with TRBD2 as a possible D gene (5 bases). The V end lost 4 bases, the J end lost 3 bases, and 16 bases lay between the germline ends. In germline, CDR1 is SGHTA, CDR2 FQGNSA. The CDR3 covers 15 residues. The CDR3 spells CASSSPWASFYEQYF. CDR3 sequence (DNA): TGTGCCAGCAGCTCCCCCTGGGCTAGCTTCTACGAGCAGTACTTC. Using reference TRBV7-2 and TRBJ2-7 for the parts outside the CDR3, the full variable domain is GAGVSQSPSNKVTEKGKDVELRCDPISGHTALYWYRQSLGQGLEFLIYFQGNSAPDKSGLPSDRFSAERTGGSVSTLTIQRTQQEDSAVYLCASSSPWASFYEQYFGPGTRLTVT.